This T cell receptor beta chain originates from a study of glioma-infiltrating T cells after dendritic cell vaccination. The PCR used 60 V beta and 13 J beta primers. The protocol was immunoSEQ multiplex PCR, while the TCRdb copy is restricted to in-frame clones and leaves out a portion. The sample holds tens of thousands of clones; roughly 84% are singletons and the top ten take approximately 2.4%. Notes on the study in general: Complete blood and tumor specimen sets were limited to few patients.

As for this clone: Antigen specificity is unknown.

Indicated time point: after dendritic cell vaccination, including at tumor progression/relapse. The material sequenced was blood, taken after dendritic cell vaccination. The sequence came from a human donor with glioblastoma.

For the CDR3, the DNA is TGCGCCAGCAGCAGACTAGCCGCCTACAATGAGCAGTTCTTC. Translated, it gives CASSRLAAYNEQFF. The V gene is TRBV4-3, the J gene TRBJ2-1; 7 bases agree with TRBD2. CDR1 is LGHNA, CDR2 YSLEER, per germline. V lost 5 bases and J lost 2; bases outside the gene matches: 3. The CDR3 totals 14 residues.